Listed below are T cell receptor beta chains from one sample, sequenced in a study of metastatic and nonmetastatic thyroid tumors. Through MiXCR, TCRdb re-clonotyped the PCR reads. The sample records around 36,000 clones, approximately 32% being singletons. The sample was blood. All receptors come from a female donor with papillary thyroid cancer or a benign thyroid nodule (not recorded which). Some clones in this sample may be carry-over from other donors' samples. Both conserved end residues are part of each CDR3. A D gene is named only where the DNA matches it firmly. The size of a clone is reported for some rows only, either as once, few or many, or as a class for expanded clones.

v_gene	abundance	d_gene	j_gene	CDR3nt	CDR3aa
TRBV20-1	.	.	TRBJ1-5	TGCAGTTTGAGGGCGCGCCAGCTTTTT	CSLRARQLF
TRBV15	few	TRBD1	TRBJ2-6	TGTGCCACGACTACAGGGGGCTCTGGGGCCAACGTCCTGACTTTC	CATTTGGSGANVLTF
TRBV7-2	medium-sized	TRBD2	TRBJ2-7	TGTGCCAGCAGCTTAGTGATACGGGGGGGCGGGCACGAGCAGTACTTC	CASSLVIRGGGHEQYF
TRBV20-1	medium-sized	TRBD2	TRBJ2-7	TGCAGTGCTAGAGACGCCGGGACTAGCGGTTTCTACGAGCAGTACTTC	CSARDAGTSGFYEQYF
TRBV5-4	many	TRBD1	TRBJ1-1	TGCGCCAGCAGCTTCCCCCAGGGGGCAGGAGCTTTCTTT	CASSFPQGAGAFF
TRBV19	few	.	TRBJ1-5	TGTGCCAGTAGTATTGCGGAAGATCAGCCCCAGCATTTT	CASSIAEDQPQHF
TRBV6-6	.	TRBD2	TRBJ2-1	TGTGCCAGCAGTTTACTAGCGGACTTCTACAATGAGCAGTTCTTC	CASSLLADFYNEQFF
TRBV6-5	few	TRBD2	TRBJ2-2	TGTGCCAGCAGTTACGGCGGGAGGGCCGGGGAGCTGTTTTTT	CASSYGGRAGELFF
TRBV7-3	.	TRBD2	TRBJ2-7	TGTGCCAGCAGCTTGATGGGACTAGCTGGAGACGAGCAGTACTTC	CASSLMGLAGDEQYF
TRBV19	medium-sized	.	TRBJ1-1	TGTGCCAGTAACACGGGCTACACTGAAGCTTTCTTT	CASNTGYTEAFF
TRBV10-1	.	TRBD1	TRBJ1-5	TGCGCCAGTCACCCCGCCAGACAGGGGGCTGATCAGCCCCAGCATTTT	CASHPARQGADQPQHF
TRBV20-1	.	TRBD1	TRBJ2-7	TGCAGTGCTAGACGGGACAGCTTCTCCTACGAGCAGTACTTC	CSARRDSFSYEQYF